This record looks at one T cell receptor beta chain sequence and its context. Its antigen is not known. TCR beta CDR3 region amplification was performed from RNA transcripts. The HTBI primer set drove a first-round RT-PCR of the TCR CDR3. One entry per CDR3 protein results from TCRdb running MiXCR on the multiplex PCR reads. The repertoire holds around 600,000 distinct CDR3 sequences, with less than 45% as singletons. The record originates from a study of T cells in Graves' hyperthyroidism and ophthalmopathy. Study-wide results and caveats: Using 13 V-J features, a model discriminated ophthalmopathy from stable hyperthyroidism.

The sample taken for sequencing was peripheral blood or thyroid tissue (not recorded which). This receptor was identified in an adult man with Graves' disease, either hyperthyroidism or ophthalmopathy (not recorded which).

The CDR3 bases are TGTGCCAGCAGCCCGTTACAGGGGGCAGGGGAGCAGTACTTC. Protein sequence: CASSPLQGAGEQYF. This chain joins TRBV9 and TRBJ2-7; 9 nucleotides align to TRBD1. With V trimmed by 4 bases and J by 7 bases, 9 bases remained unmatched. The CDR3 totals 14 residues. Germline V gene lookup returns CDR1 SGDLS and CDR2 YYNGEE.